This TCR beta chain derives from a study of vaccination effects on CD4 cells after COVID-19 (dated by TCRdb to 2021 to 2024). With respect to the entire study: Each participant got two doses of an mRNA SARS-CoV-2 vaccine, either BNT162b2 or mRNA-1273. SARS-CoV-2 spike-specific CD4+ TCR repertoires were compared before and after mRNA vaccination in COVID-19 convalescent patients and in infection-naive vaccine recipients. Altogether, approximately 10 COVID-19 convalescent patients and a handful of SARS-CoV-2-naive healthy vaccine recipients made up the full study. The Oncomine TCR Beta short-read assay on an Illumina iSeq 100 was used to sequence cultures from other donors in the study. The paper's findings and limits, for the study overall: The study was limited by a small number of convalescent patients, and early post-infection timepoints were lacking. At late post-vaccination timepoints, both infection-induced and vaccine-induced clones showed marked clonal contraction, consistent with waning T cell responses. In healthy vaccine recipients, vaccine-induced clones were almost all SARS-CoV-2 mono-reactive, with only 1 of 255 being cross-reactive with common cold coronaviruses.

To identify antigen-specific CD4+ T cell clonotypes by their expansion, the ViraFEST assay first stimulated PBMC with viral peptide pools and then applied TCR sequencing. After around ten days of culture, CD4+ T cells were isolated with the EasySep CD4+ T cell isolation kit. Healthy vaccine recipients had no prior SARS-CoV-2 infection, confirmed by negative nucleocapsid antibodies before and after vaccination. About 2.1 million PBMC per well were cultured with approximately 10 ug/ml peptides in IMDM containing roughly 5% human AB serum, about 9 IU/ml IL-2 and gentamicin. On days 3 and 7, half of the culture medium was replaced with fresh IL-2-containing medium. Unless otherwise noted, each peptide stimulation condition was cultured in triplicate wells. PBMC were separated from whole blood using Ficoll-Paque Plus gradient centrifugation and were then either cryopreserved at -140C or used fresh. Overlapping peptide pools spanned the spike proteins of SARS-CoV-2 and the common cold coronaviruses HCoV-NL63, HCoV-OC43 and HCoV-229E. Genomic DNA was extracted from cultured CD4+ T cells with the QIAamp micro DNA kit.

The germline V gene supplies CDR1 LGHNA and CDR2 YNFKEQ. From cysteine to phenylalanine, the CDR3 is 16 amino acids long. CDR3 DNA is the only sequence kept; it has 48 bases, read in frame from the first base. The germline ends are 12 bases apart after V is trimmed by 1 base and J by 3 bases. About this clone itself: The specificity of this receptor is unknown. No much larger clonotype is one base removed from it; base qualities were not supplied.

Library preparation was by the immunoSEQ multiplex PCR assay. DNA from the cultured, isolated CD4+ T cells was subjected to TCR beta CDR3 sequencing. The original pipeline was this. Non-productive TCR sequences were removed and reads were trimmed to the CDR3 region, keeping CDR3s of at least 7 amino acids. The MANAFEST web app was used to pick out antigen-specific clonotypes by comparing their expansion in peptide wells with that in reference cultures. Positive clones required FDR<0.05 expansion versus reference and all other wells, odds ratio above 5, and frequency above 0.1% in two replicate wells. Clonotypes significantly expanded in SARS-CoV-2 spike wells and in at least one common cold coronavirus spike condition were defined as cross-reactive. Using the stringdist R package, CDR3 similarity was measured by Levenshtein distance, and unrooted trees were constructed with ape in R 3.6.1. TCRdb took this table from immuneACCESS and kept in-frame rearrangements with V and J called. Such tables lack part of the clones; where checked against another copy, unresolved V genes explain under half of the gap, and the rest is unexplained. V and J calls and clone size are copied from that table; D and trimming were computed from the DNA. Across this sample there are about 68,000 clones, with 80% seen only once. Of the sample, more than 9% is held by the ten largest clones.

This clonotype was sampled from a human donor who received a COVID-19 vaccine. Recombination joined TRBV4-2 with TRBJ1-4, with TRBD1 tentatively as D gene (6 bases match). Sequenced material: CD4+ T cells from PBMCs cultured with SARS-CoV-2 spike peptides, taken before COVID-19 vaccination. The sample's cell subset or site, from its label and the paper: SARS-CoV-2 spike overlapping peptide pool stimulation. This receptor has the CDR3 CASSQVARGANEKLFF. The nucleotide sequence reads as follows: TGTGCCAGCAGCCAAGTGGCCAGGGGAGCTAATGAAAAACTGTTTTTT.